Only one count was recorded for the clone carrying this T cell receptor beta chain. Its antigen is still unknown. This sample stems from a study of radiation and T cells in renal cell carcinoma. The study, taken as a whole, reports: Top tumor clonotypes rose in blood 2 weeks post-radiation, then contracted.

The protocol was immunoSEQ multiplex PCR, while the TCRdb copy is restricted to in-frame clones and leaves out a portion. The sample lists about 130,000 clones; roughly 90% were seen once. The time point is: baseline pretreatment blood. The treatment denotes: 15 Gy SBRT to primary tumor, nephrectomy 4 weeks later. Radiation-treated patients gave blood at baseline, week 2 and week 4. The tumor was a clear cell renal cell carcinoma. Sequences were derived from blood, sampled from a patient whose treatment included radiotherapy and nephrectomy. This sequence was found in a woman aged 50 to 65 with renal cell carcinoma.

DNA of the CDR3: TGCGCCAGCAGCCGGGGGGCACGGGACACTGAAGCTTTCTTT. This codes for CASSRGARDTEAFF. The chain uses TRBV5-1 and TRBJ1-1, with D maybe TRBD1 (6 bases). Per the germline V gene, CDR1 is SGHRS and CDR2 is YFSETQ. V dropped 4 bases and J dropped 3 bases, with 13 bases sitting between them. The CDR3 spans 14 residues. The full variable domain, with the rest looked up from reference TRBV5-1 and TRBJ1-1, is KAGVTQTPRYLIKTRGQQVTLSCSPISGHRSVSWYQQTPGQGLQFLFEYFSETQRNKGNFPGRFSGRQFSNSRSEMNVSTLELGDSALYLCASSRGARDTEAFFGQGTRLTVV.